Below are 2 T cell receptor beta chains sequenced from a single sample in a study of blood T cell repertoires in COVID-19. Some clones are missing from TCRdb's copy, which holds only in-frame ones; the method was immunoSEQ multiplex PCR. The profile covers approximately 350,000 clones, with about 89% appearing a single time and around 6% taken by the ten largest. Sequencing was performed on peripheral blood. Receptors originate from a woman aged 45-59 years with COVID-19, enrolled during active disease.

This rearrangement joins TRBV4-1 to TRBJ2-7; 9 bases align to TRBD2. The CDR3 runs 18 residues. The junction had 13 bases not matched to a gene; V was cut back by 4 bases and J by 0 bases. The germline gives CDR1 MGHRA, CDR2 YSYEKL. In nucleotides, the CDR3 is TGCGCCAGCAGCCTCGGCCCGGATAATAGCGGGAGCTCCTACGAGCAGTACTTC. It is translated as CASSLGPDNSGSSYEQYF.

The genes are TRBV25-1 and TRBJ2-6; D unresolved. Germline V gene lookup returns CDR1 MGHDK and CDR2 SYGVNS. V lost 5 bases and J 2 bases, leaving 7 bases between the germline ends. This CDR3 spans 14 amino acids. The CDR3 protein is CASSHYPGANVLTF. CDR3 sequence (DNA): TGTGCCAGCAGTCACTACCCTGGGGCCAACGTCCTGACTTTC.